The clone carrying this TCR beta chain came up many times. Its antigen is not known. The data stem from a study of tumor-infiltrating lymphocytes in primary liver carcinoma. Looking at the study overall: Participating patients were men and women between 30 and 69 years old. Study-level findings and limits: Relative to tumor region pairs, the tumor-adjacent and tumor-blood pairs showed overlap that was lower.

Extraction of RNA together with DNA used about 17-34 mg of unsorted bulk tissue. Surgical resection treated primary liver carcinoma in the patients. The authors sampled five separate regions per tumor. Using a constant-region primer together with ProtoScript II reverse transcriptase, TCR beta cDNA was made from around 0.55 ug of total RNA. Sequencing libraries for TCR beta derived from three nested multiplex PCR rounds that used slightly modified ARM-PCR. TRBV1-TRBV30 forward primers and a C-beta reverse primer were used in the first two PCR rounds, which each ran for about 10 cycles. A single record per CDR3 protein comes from TCRdb applying MiXCR to the multiplex PCR reads. The table shows 100,000 to 150,000 distinct CDR3 sequences, with 64% occurring only once. The germline CDR1 and CDR2 sequences are SEHNR and FQNEAQ (reference sequence). V was pared by 1 base and J by 2 bases, with 12 bases between. This CDR3 has 16 amino acids.

The sequence came from a woman aged 55 to 70 with primary liver carcinoma and hepatitis B virus infection. The V and J genes are TRBV7-9 and TRBJ1-5, with D possibly TRBD1 on 6 matching bases. Sequenced sample: liver tumor tissue from sampling region 3. Subset here: tumor region T3, left-lateral pole. This CDR3 reads CASSLEPKGGNQPQHF. The DNA of the CDR3 is TGTGCCAGCAGCTTAGAGCCCAAGGGGGGCAATCAGCCCCAGCATTTT.